These 32 T cell receptor beta chains came from one sample sequenced in a study of cytomegalovirus exposure and HLA in healthy donors. The PCR made use of 60 Vbeta and 13 Jbeta primers. TCRdb keeps only in-frame clones here, not all; method: immunoSEQ multiplex PCR. The sample gives tens of thousands of clones, under 90% of which show up once; roughly 32% is in the top ten. Sequencing was performed on PBMCs. The receptors come from a man aged 50 or older in good health and CMV-seropositive.

The genes are TRBV29-1 and TRBJ2-1; TRBD1 might be the D (5 bases). V was cut by 0 bases and J by 8 bases, with 5 bases left in between. This CDR3 has 11 amino acids. Germline V gene data show CDR1 as SQVTM and CDR2 as ANQGSEA. The CDR3 here is CSVEEGDEQFF. CDR3 nucleotides: TGCAGCGTTGAAGAAGGGGATGAGCAGTTCTTC.

The sample holds a few counts of this clone. This chain connects TRBV30 to TRBJ2-7; 7 nucleotides agree with TRBD1. Germline V gene data show CDR1 as GTSNPN and CDR2 as SVGIG (reference sequence). This CDR3 contains 14 residues. V lost 1 base, J lost 1 base, and 4 bases stayed unmatched. The CDR3 DNA is TGTGCCTGGAGTGAACGGGACAGATCCTACGAGCAGTACTTC. This sequence encodes CAWSERDRSYEQYF.

CDR3 loop: CASSSPAGGRSSLIYEQYF. The CDR3 region has the DNA TGTGCCAGCAGTTCGCCGGCCGGAGGCAGGTCCTCCCTTATCTACGAGCAGTACTTC. The chain combines TRBV28 with TRBJ2-7; TRBD2 might be the D (5 bases). The CDR3 is made up of 19 amino acids. V was trimmed by 4 bases and J by 3 bases, leaving 28 bases between them. Germline CDR1 is MDHEN and CDR2 is SYDVKM.

The chain uses TRBV5-8 and TRBJ1-3; 7 bases fit TRBD1. J lost 3 bases, V lost 5 bases, and 2 bases had no gene match. The length of the CDR3 is 13 residues. Germline CDR1 and CDR2: SGHTS and YDEGEE. Written as DNA, the CDR3 is TGTGCCAGCAGAGGGGGCTTTGGAAACACCATATATTTT. Encoded protein: CASRGGFGNTIYF. The full variable domain, rest sourced from reference TRBV5-8 and TRBJ1-3, is EAGVTQSPTHLIKTRGQQATLRCSPISGHTSVYWYQQALGLGLQFLLWYDEGEERNRGNFPPRFSGRQFPNYSSELNVNALELEDSALYLCASRGGFGNTIYFGEGSWLTVV.

The chain is built from TRBV30 and TRBJ2-5; 12 bases are a match to TRBD2. CDR3 length: 14 residues. The junction had 5 bases not matched to a gene; V was cut back by 5 bases and J by 4 bases. The germline V gene has CDR1 GTSNPN and CDR2 SVGIG (reference sequence). CDR3 sequence (DNA): TGTGCCTGGGCGTTGGGACTAGCGGGAGAGACCCAGTACTTC. Translated: CAWALGLAGETQYF.

About this clone itself: Its ends do not fully match the called genes, so a read error is possible. The rearrangement joins TRBV5-5 to TRBJ2-7; weak D call: TRBD1 (6 bases). This CDR3 comprises 15 residues. Germline V lookup: CDR1 SGHKS, CDR2 YYEKEE (reference sequence). The CDR3 bases are TGTGCCAGCAGCCCCTATCAGGGGATTGGTTACGAGCAGTACTTT. This encodes CASSPYQGIGYEQYF.

The count of this clone is one. The V gene is TRBV30, the J gene TRBJ1-2, with D uncertain. V was trimmed by 2 bases and J by 8 bases, leaving 21 bases between them. Per the germline V gene, CDR1 is GTSNPN and CDR2 is SVGIG (reference sequence). The CDR3 spans 15 residues. The CDR3 sequence: CAWSSSPSPREGYTF. As DNA, the CDR3 is TGTGCCTGGAGTTCTTCTCCGTCACCGAGGGAGGGCTACACCTTC.

The DNA for the CDR3 is TGTGCCAGCAGCTCAGGACACGATAACATTCAGTACTTC. It specifies CASSSGHDNIQYF. This chain connects TRBV7-2 to TRBJ2-4, with D maybe TRBD1 (5 bases). Trimming took off 4 bases at V and 7 bases at J, with 11 bases between the two ends. CDR3 length equals 13 residues. From germline, CDR1 is SGHTA and CDR2 FQGNSA.

This rearrangement joins TRBV4-3 to TRBJ2-3; TRBD1 matches at 8 bases. Trimming took 0 bases from V and 4 from J; bases not matched to a gene: 9. Germline-derived CDR1 and CDR2 are LGHNA and YSLEER. The CDR3 sequence is 17 residues long. DNA for the CDR3: TGCGCCAGCAGCCAAGATCTTCCAGGGGGCTTCGCAGATACGCAGTATTTT. This translates into CASSQDLPGGFADTQYF.

The V and J genes are TRBV5-8 and TRBJ2-3, with TRBD2 matching 10 bases. Germline values: CDR1 SGHTS, CDR2 YDEGEE. V was clipped by 4 bases and J by 6 bases; unmatched bases: 17. The CDR3 has 18 residues. Here the CDR3 DNA reads TGTGCCAGCAGCCCCCCACCGGGACTAGCGCTACGGGGGGATACGCAGTATTTT. Translating it yields CASSPPPGLALRGDTQYF.

J is TRBJ2-5 and V is TRBV4-1; D is possibly TRBD2 (6 bases). V shed 4 bases and J shed 5 bases, with 11 bases lying between them. The length of the CDR3 is 13 residues. CDR1 and CDR2 from the germline V gene are MGHRA and YSYEKL. This CDR3 is CASSLGLRETQYF. In DNA form, the CDR3 reads TGCGCCAGCAGCCTGGGACTTCGGGAGACCCAGTACTTC.

Here the CDR3 reads CASSQYVEGAAGYTF. CDR3 nucleotide sequence: TGTGCCAGCAGCCAGTACGTAGAGGGGGCGGCTGGCTACACCTTC. This chain uses TRBV7-9 with TRBJ1-2, with 7 nucleotides matching TRBD1. Unmatched junction bases numbered 13, after V lost 5 bases and J lost 7 bases. This CDR3 has 15 residues. CDR1 is SEHNR and CDR2 is FQNEAQ in the germline V gene (reference sequence).

The genes are TRBV29-1 and TRBJ2-2; a possible D gene is TRBD1 (5 bases). The CDR3 sequence is 12 residues long. Germline V gene data show CDR1 as SQVTM and CDR2 as ANQGSEA. Trimming shortened V by 4 bases and J by 3 bases, and 6 bases separated the two germline ends. The CDR3 here is CSVVRDTGELFF. The CDR3 DNA sequence: TGCAGCGTTGTCAGGGACACCGGGGAGCTGTTTTTT.

This chain uses TRBV7-2 with TRBJ1-1, with 8 bases that match TRBD1. Germline lookup yields CDR1 SGHTA and CDR2 FQGNSA. The CDR3 is 15 amino acids. V lost 5 bases and J lost 3; bases outside the gene matches: 8. In nucleotides, the CDR3 is TGTGCCAGCAGCGAAGGACAGGGTTGGGACACTGAAGCTTTCTTT. As protein: CASSEGQGWDTEAFF.

The chain recombines TRBV7-8 with TRBJ1-3; 8 positions match TRBD1. Germline loops: CDR1 SGHVS, CDR2 FQNEAQ. CDR3 length: 18 amino acids. V shed 7 bases, J shed 2 bases, and the junction held 16 bases outside the gene matches. The CDR3 DNA is TGTGCCAGCAACTCAACAGGGGGACCGGCCTCCGCTGGAAACACCATATATTTT. The encoded protein is CASNSTGGPASAGNTIYF.

The genes are TRBV4-1 and TRBJ2-1; the D gene is possibly TRBD2 (5 bases). V lost 1 base and J 8 bases, leaving 12 bases between the germline ends. The CDR3 consists of 14 residues. The germline V gene has CDR1 MGHRA and CDR2 YSYEKL. CDR3 bases: TGCGCCAGCAGCCAAGTTTCGCTAGCCTATGAGCAGTTCTTC. Encoded protein: CASSQVSLAYEQFF.

This chain joins TRBV27 and TRBJ2-7; D is unclear. The germline gives CDR1 MNHEY, CDR2 SMNVEV (reference sequence). Between the trimmed V and J ends, which lost 6 bases and 3 bases, there was a span of 18 bases. The CDR3 is 15 residues long. The CDR3 sequence: CASRKRPERIYEQYF. The CDR3 DNA follows: TGTGCCAGCAGGAAACGCCCGGAGAGGATCTACGAGCAGTACTTC.

The chain combines TRBV23-1 with TRBJ2-5, with D unresolved. TRBJ2-7 matches the DNA end more closely, so the J call is doubtful. TRBV23-1 is flagged as an ORF with uncertain function. The CDR3 runs to 13 residues. The CDR3 region has the DNA TGCGCCAGCAGTCGTGCCTACTTCTACGAGCAGTACTTC. It translates to CASSRAYFYEQYF.

This clone was detected once. The chain combines TRBV7-9 with TRBJ2-7; maybe TRBD2 (5 bases). The CDR3 is made up of 15 amino acids. Trimming shortened V by 5 bases and J by 2 bases, and 16 bases separated the two germline ends. Germline loops: CDR1 SEHNR, CDR2 FQNEAQ (reference sequence). This CDR3 is CASSGRFGNPYEQYF. CDR3 DNA: TGTGCCAGCAGCGGGCGATTCGGGAACCCCTACGAGCAGTACTTC.

The V call is TRBV18, the J call TRBJ2-5; 10 positions agree with TRBD2. TRBJ2-7 matches the DNA end more closely, so the J call is doubtful. The CDR3 sequence is 15 residues long. Germline V gene data show CDR1 as KGHSH and CDR2 as LQKENI. The CDR3 region is CASSPPLAGAYEQYF. The CDR3 nucleotides read TGTGCCAGCTCACCACCCCTAGCGGGAGCTTACGAGCAGTACTTC.

The rearrangement joins TRBV5-4 to TRBJ2-3; D uncertain. Germline V gene data show CDR1 as SGHNT and CDR2 as YYREEE (reference sequence). V lost 4 bases, J lost 3 bases, and 9 bases lay in between. The CDR3 length is 13 residues. CDR3 nucleotide sequence: TGTGCCAGCAGCCCGTACCGGACAGATACGCAGTATTTT. Protein sequence: CASSPYRTDTQYF.

The chain employs TRBV6-5 and TRBJ1-1; the D gene is possibly TRBD1 (6 bases). The CDR3 has 15 residues. CDR1 and CDR2 from the germline V gene are MNHEY and SVGAGI. With 4 bases removed from V and 6 bases from J, the gap between germline ends came to 18 bases. CDR3 protein: CASSFFQGTRAEAFF. The CDR3 DNA follows: TGTGCCAGCAGTTTCTTCCAGGGGACGCGGGCTGAAGCTTTCTTT.

CDR3 nucleotide sequence: TGTGCCAGCAGCGTGGGCGGCACAGATACGCAGTATTTT. It codes for CASSVGGTDTQYF. This chain joins TRBV9 and TRBJ2-3; no clear D. The CDR3 sequence is 13 residues long. Germline assignment: CDR1 SGDLS and CDR2 YYNGEE. V lost 2 bases and J 1 base, leaving 5 bases between the germline ends.

This sequence joins TRBV4-1 and TRBJ2-2, with 7 bases that match TRBD2. The germline gives CDR1 MGHRA, CDR2 YSYEKL. The trim removed 9 bases at V and 1 base at J, leaving 11 bases unmatched. This CDR3 spans 16 amino acids. Here the CDR3 reads CARGIYVAGNTGELFF. CDR3 in DNA: TGCGCCAGAGGAATATACGTAGCGGGGAACACCGGGGAGCTGTTTTTT.

The V and J genes are TRBV29-1 and TRBJ2-2; 15 bases map to TRBD2. The V and J ends lost 7 bases and 5 bases, in that order; junction bases with no gene match: 2. Germline assignment: CDR1 SQVTM and CDR2 ANQGSEA. The CDR3 has 14 residues. CDR3 residues: CSAGLAGGTGELFF. CDR3 sequence (DNA): TGCAGCGCAGGACTAGCGGGAGGGACCGGGGAGCTGTTTTTT.

The V gene is TRBV6-5, the J gene TRBJ2-2, with 7 bases matching TRBD1. This CDR3 comprises 15 residues. Germline loops: CDR1 MNHEY, CDR2 SVGAGI. The J segment lost 5 bases and the V segment lost 6 bases, leaving 9 bases of the junction unmatched. DNA for the CDR3: TGTGCCAGCAGGATGGACAGGTGGGGGACCGGGGAGCTGTTTTTT. Residues: CASRMDRWGTGELFF.

The sample holds a few counts of this clone. This chain joins TRBV29-1 and TRBJ2-3; 12 bases align to TRBD1. The CDR3 consists of 13 residues. With 7 bases clipped from V and 5 bases from J, the junction kept 4 bases outside the gene matches. Germline assignment: CDR1 SQVTM and CDR2 ANQGSEA. The CDR3 DNA reads TGCAGCGCCGGGACAGGGGGCATAGATACGCAGTATTTT. Its translation: CSAGTGGIDTQYF.

The chain employs TRBV27 and TRBJ1-1, with no clear D. The CDR3 spans 14 residues. The V end was cut by 4 bases, the J end by 11 bases, with 20 bases between. In germline, CDR1 is MNHEY, CDR2 SMNVEV (reference sequence). The CDR3 DNA reads as TGTGCCAGCAGTTCCCGACCCATAGAGACGGAGGCTTTCTTT. It codes for CASSSRPIETEAFF.

This chain joins TRBV2 and TRBJ1-4; possibly TRBD1 for D (6 bases). V lost 6 bases to trimming and J lost 5 bases, with 13 bases between them. CDR1 and CDR2 (germline): SNHLY, FYNNEI. This CDR3 comprises 14 residues. CDR3 in DNA: TGTGCCAGCAGACCCGACAGGTCAAATGAAAAACTGTTTTTT. Translation gives CASRPDRSNEKLFF.

The chain links TRBV6-5 to TRBJ2-5, with 8 nucleotides matching TRBD2. The V segment lost 6 bases and the J segment 3 bases; nucleotides outside the gene matches: 9. The CDR3 has 15 residues. Germline CDR1 MNHEY, CDR2 SVGAGI. CDR3 sequence: CASRSYSGGEETQYF. CDR3 bases: TGTGCCAGCAGGTCATATTCGGGGGGGGAAGAGACCCAGTACTTC.

This chain joins TRBV10-3 and TRBJ1-5; D gene uncertain. The germline V and J ends were trimmed by 3 bases and 4 bases, with 10 bases remaining between them. The germline CDR1 and CDR2 sequences are ENHRY and SYGVKD. The CDR3 length is 14 residues. CDR3 region: CAISEEGGNQPQHF. Here the CDR3 DNA reads TGTGCCATCAGTGAAGAGGGTGGAAATCAGCCCCAGCATTTT.

The chain combines TRBV5-1 with TRBJ2-7; D is uncertain. Germline V lookup: CDR1 SGHRS, CDR2 YFSETQ. The CDR3 length is 15 residues. Trimming removed 0 bases at V and 5 bases at J, with 15 bases between. The CDR3 sequence: CASSLEDPSRDEQYF. In DNA form, the CDR3 reads TGCGCCAGCAGCTTGGAAGACCCGTCTCGGGACGAGCAGTACTTC.